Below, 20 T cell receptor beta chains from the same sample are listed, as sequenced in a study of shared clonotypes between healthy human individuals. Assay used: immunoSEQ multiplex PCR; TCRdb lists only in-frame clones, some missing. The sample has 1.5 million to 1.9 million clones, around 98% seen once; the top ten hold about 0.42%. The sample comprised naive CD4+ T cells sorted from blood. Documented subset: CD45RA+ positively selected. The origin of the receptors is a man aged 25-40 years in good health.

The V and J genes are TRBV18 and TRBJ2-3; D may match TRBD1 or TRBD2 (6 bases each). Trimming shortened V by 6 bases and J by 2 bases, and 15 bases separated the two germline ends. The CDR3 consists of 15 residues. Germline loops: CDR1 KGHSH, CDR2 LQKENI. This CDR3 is CASSTNREVTDTQYF. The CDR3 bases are TGTGCCAGCTCTACGAACAGGGAGGTCACAGATACGCAGTATTTT.

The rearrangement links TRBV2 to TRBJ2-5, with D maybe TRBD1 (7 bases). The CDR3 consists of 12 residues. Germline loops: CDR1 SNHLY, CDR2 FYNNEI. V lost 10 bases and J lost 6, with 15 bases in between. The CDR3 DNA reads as TGTGCCACCTCGGAGGGGGCGAAGACCCAGTACTTC. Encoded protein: CATSEGAKTQYF.

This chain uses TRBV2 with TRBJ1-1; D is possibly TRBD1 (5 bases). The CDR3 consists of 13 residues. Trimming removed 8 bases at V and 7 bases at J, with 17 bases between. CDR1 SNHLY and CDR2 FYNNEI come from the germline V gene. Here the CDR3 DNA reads TGTGCCAGCCAGTTGAGCCTGGGGCTTGAAGCTTTCTTT. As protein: CASQLSLGLEAFF.

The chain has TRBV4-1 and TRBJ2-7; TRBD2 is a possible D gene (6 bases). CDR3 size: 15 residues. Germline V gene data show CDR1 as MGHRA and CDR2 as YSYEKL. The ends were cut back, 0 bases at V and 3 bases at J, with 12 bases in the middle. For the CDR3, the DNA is TGCGCCAGCAGCCAAGAGGGACTCGCCCACTACGAGCAGTACTTC. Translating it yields CASSQEGLAHYEQYF.

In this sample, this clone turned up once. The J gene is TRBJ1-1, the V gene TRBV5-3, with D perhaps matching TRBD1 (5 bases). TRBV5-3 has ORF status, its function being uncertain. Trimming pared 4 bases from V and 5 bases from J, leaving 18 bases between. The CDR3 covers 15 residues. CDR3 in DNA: TGTGCCAGAAGCGACCCGGGACCTCGTATGACTGAAGCTTTCTTT. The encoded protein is CARSDPGPRMTEAFF.

DNA for the CDR3: TGTGCCAGCAGCCCCAGGGATTACTATGGCTACACCTTC. Encoded protein: CASSPRDYYGYTF. The chain carries TRBV6-6 and TRBJ1-2, with a weak D call TRBD1 (5 bases). The V end lost 6 bases, the J end lost 3 bases, and 11 bases lay between the germline ends. This CDR3 contains 13 residues. The V gene's germline CDR1 is MNHNY and CDR2 SVGAGI (reference sequence).

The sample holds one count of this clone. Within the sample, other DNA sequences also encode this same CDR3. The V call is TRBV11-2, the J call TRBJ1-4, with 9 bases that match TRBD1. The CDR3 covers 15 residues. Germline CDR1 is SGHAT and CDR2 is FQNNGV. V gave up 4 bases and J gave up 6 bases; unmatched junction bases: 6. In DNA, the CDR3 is TGTGCCAGCAGCTCATACAGGGGGCGTGATGAAAAACTGTTTTTT. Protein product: CASSSYRGRDEKLFF.

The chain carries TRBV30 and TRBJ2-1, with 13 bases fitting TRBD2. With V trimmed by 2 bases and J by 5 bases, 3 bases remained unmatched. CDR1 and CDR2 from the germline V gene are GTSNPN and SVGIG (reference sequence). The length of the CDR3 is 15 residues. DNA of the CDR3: TGTGCCTGGAGTCCGGGGACTAGCGGGGACAATGAGCAGTTCTTC. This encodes CAWSPGTSGDNEQFF. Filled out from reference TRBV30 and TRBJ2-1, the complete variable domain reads SQTIHQWPATLVQPVGSPLSLECTVEGTSNPNLYWYRQAAGRGLQLLFYSVGIGQISSEVPQNLSASRPQDRQFILSSKKLLLSDSGFYLCAWSPGTSGDNEQFFGPGTRLTVL.

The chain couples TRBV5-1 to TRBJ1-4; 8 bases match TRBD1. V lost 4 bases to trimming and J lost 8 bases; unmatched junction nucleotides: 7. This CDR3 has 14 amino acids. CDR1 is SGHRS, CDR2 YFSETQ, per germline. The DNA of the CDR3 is TGCGCCAGCAGCGTGACAGGGGAGAACGAAAAACTGTTTTTT. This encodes CASSVTGENEKLFF.

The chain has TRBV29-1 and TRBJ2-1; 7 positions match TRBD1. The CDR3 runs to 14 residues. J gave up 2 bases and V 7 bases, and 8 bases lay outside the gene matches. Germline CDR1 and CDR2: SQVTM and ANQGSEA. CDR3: CSATRQGTYNEQFF. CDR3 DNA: TGCAGCGCCACAAGACAGGGAACCTACAATGAGCAGTTCTTC.

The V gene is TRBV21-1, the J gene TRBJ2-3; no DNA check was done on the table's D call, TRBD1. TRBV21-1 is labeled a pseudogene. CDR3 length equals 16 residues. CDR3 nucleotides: TGTGCCAGCAGCGCGTGGGACAGGGGGCATTGGGATACGCAGTATTTT. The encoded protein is CASSAWDRGHWDTQYF.

CDR3 nucleotides: TGCAGCGTTGCTTATCCGGGACAGTCGGTAACGCCCTACGAGCAGTACTTC. Protein sequence: CSVAYPGQSVTPYEQYF. The genes are TRBV29-1 and TRBJ2-7, with 7 bases lining up with TRBD1. Germline V CDR1 and CDR2: SQVTM, ANQGSEA. With 4 bases clipped from V and 2 bases from J, the junction kept 17 bases outside the gene matches. CDR3 length: 17 residues.

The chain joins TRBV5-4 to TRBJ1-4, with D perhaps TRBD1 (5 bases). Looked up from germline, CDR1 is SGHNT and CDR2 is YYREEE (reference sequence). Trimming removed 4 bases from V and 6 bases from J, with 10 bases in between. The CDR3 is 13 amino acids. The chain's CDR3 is CASSQPGDEKLFF. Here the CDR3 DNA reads TGTGCCAGCAGCCAGCCGGGGGATGAAAAACTGTTTTTT. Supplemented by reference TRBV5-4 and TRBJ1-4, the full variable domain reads ETGVTQSPTHLIKTRGQQVTLRCSSQSGHNTVSWYQQALGQGPQFIFQYYREEENGRGNFPPRFSGLQFPNYSSELNVNALELDDSALYLCASSQPGDEKLFFGSGTQLSVL.

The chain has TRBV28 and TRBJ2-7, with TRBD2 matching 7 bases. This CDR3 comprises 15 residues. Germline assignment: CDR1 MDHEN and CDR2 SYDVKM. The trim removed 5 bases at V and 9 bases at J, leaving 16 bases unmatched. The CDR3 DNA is TGTGCCAGCAGTCCCCAGGCCGGGGGGAGGTTTGTGCAGTACTTC. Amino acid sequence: CASSPQAGGRFVQYF.

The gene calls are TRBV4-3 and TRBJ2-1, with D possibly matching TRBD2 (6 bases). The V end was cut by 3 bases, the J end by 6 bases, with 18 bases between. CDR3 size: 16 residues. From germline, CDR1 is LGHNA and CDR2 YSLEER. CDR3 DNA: TGCGCCAGCAGCCAGGGACTCACGTCCCTGATCAATGAGCAGTTCTTC. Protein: CASSQGLTSLINEQFF.

CDR3 residues: CASSEQDFTGELFF. As DNA, the CDR3 is TGTGCCAGCAGTGAGCAGGACTTCACCGGGGAGCTGTTTTTT. This chain uses TRBV6-1 with TRBJ2-2; TRBD2 is a possible D gene (5 bases). The CDR3 totals 14 residues. The V end lost 3 bases, the J end lost 4 bases, and 9 bases lay between the germline ends. Germline V gene lookup returns CDR1 MNHNS and CDR2 SASEGT.

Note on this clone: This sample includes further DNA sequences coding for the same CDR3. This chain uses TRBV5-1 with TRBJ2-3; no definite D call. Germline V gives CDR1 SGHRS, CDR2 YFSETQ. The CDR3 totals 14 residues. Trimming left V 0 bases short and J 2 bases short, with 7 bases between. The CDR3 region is CASSLVGTTDTQYF. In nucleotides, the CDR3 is TGCGCCAGCAGCTTGGTCGGAACCACAGATACGCAGTATTTT.

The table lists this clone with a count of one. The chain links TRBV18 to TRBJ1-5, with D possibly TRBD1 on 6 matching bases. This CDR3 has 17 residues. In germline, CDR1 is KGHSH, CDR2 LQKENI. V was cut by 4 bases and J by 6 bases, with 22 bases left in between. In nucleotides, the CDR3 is TGTGCCAGCTCACAAACTCTGGGACAATCTTTCCCTCAGCCCCAGCATTTT. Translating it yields CASSQTLGQSFPQPQHF.

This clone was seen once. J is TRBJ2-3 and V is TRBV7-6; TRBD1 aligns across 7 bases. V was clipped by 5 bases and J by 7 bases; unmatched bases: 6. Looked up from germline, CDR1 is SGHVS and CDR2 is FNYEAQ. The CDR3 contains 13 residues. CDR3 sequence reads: CASSPGTVYTQYF. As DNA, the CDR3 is TGTGCCAGCAGCCCCGGGACAGTTTATACGCAGTATTTT. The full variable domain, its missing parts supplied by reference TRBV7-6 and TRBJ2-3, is GAGVSQSPRYKVTKRGQDVALRCDPISGHVSLYWYRQALGQGPEFLTYFNYEAQQDKSGLPNDRFSAERPEGSISTLTIQRTEQRDSAMYRCASSPGTVYTQYFGPGTRLTVL.

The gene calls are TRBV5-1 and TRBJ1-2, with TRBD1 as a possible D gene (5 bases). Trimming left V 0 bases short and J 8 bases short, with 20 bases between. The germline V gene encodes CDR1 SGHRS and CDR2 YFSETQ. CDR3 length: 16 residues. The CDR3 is CASSLEPRRDPSGYTF. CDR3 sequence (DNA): TGCGCCAGCAGCTTGGAACCGCGCAGGGATCCGAGCGGCTACACCTTC.